Here is one TCR beta chain with its context. The antigen is not known. These data originate in a study of T cells after yellow fever vaccination. Germline CDR1 is ENHRY and CDR2 is SYGVKD. V trimming: 5 bases; J trimming: 5 bases; junction bases outside the gene matches: 11. The CDR3 has 15 amino acids. Study results and caveats: From the bulk population, abundant clonotypes could contaminate and appear within FACS-sorted repertoires.

TCRdb reprocessed the 5' RACE reads via MiXCR and lists one record per CDR3 protein. The sample carries approximately 550,000 distinct CDR3 sequences, roughly 14% recorded once. The sequence was obtained from a man younger than 40 who received the YFV17D yellow fever vaccine. V usage is TRBV10-3 and J usage is TRBJ2-5; 7 bases line up with TRBD2. This specimen was PBMCs, taken on the day of the yellow fever booster vaccination. As DNA, the CDR3 is TGTGCCATCAGTCTAGGCGGGACTACCGCGGAGACCCAGTACTTC. Amino acid sequence: CAISLGGTTAETQYF.